This T cell receptor (beta chain) came from a study of blood T cell repertoires in COVID-19. As for the study in general: COVID-19 samples from acute and convalescent phases originated in the United States, Italy and Spain.

Per the study methods: Estimated nucleated cell counts came from reference gene primer amplification. Some clones are missing from TCRdb's copy, which holds only in-frame ones; the method was immunoSEQ multiplex PCR. V and J calls and clone size are as listed in that table; D and trimming were resolved from the DNA. Among about 46,000 clones listed, around 90% were seen once. The source material was peripheral blood. The sequence was collected from a man between 65 and 85 years old with active COVID-19.

CDR3 sequence reads: CATSDSVNYGYTF. CDR3 in DNA: TGTGCCACCAGTGATTCAGTGAACTATGGCTACACCTTC. The chain employs TRBV24-1 and TRBJ1-2, with D unclear. Trimming stripped 2 bases from V and 2 bases from J, with 5 bases between. Germline V gene sequence: CDR1 KGHDR, CDR2 SFDVKD. This CDR3 spans 13 amino acids.